Listed here are 14 T cell receptor beta chains from one sample, sequenced in a study of CD8 T cells in Susac syndrome. RNA was extracted with the RNeasy kit, and a quantity of about 0.5 to 1 ug was reverse transcribed using random hexamers. Using its own MiXCR run on the immunoSEQ multiplex PCR reads, TCRdb lists one record per CDR3 protein. The profile shows 200,000 to 250,000 distinct CDR3 sequences, approximately 94% of them singletons. Sequencing input: CD4+ T cells from PBMCs. The receptors were gathered from a human donor with Susac syndrome.

The CDR3: CAWSGTGLETQYF. CDR3 coding DNA: TGTGCCTGGAGCGGAACAGGTTTAGAGACCCAGTACTTC. The V gene is TRBV30, the J gene TRBJ2-5; perhaps TRBD1 as D (5 bases). Germline CDR1 GTSNPN, CDR2 SVGIG (reference sequence). The V end lost 3 bases, the J end lost 4 bases, and 12 bases lay between the germline ends. This CDR3 comprises 13 residues.

CDR3 sequence: CASSQDPRTGANYGYTF. In DNA, the CDR3 is TGCGCCAGCAGCCAAGATCCTAGGACAGGGGCGAACTATGGCTACACCTTC. The rearrangement uses TRBV4-1 and TRBJ1-2, with TRBD1 matching over 9 bases. This CDR3 has 17 amino acids. Trimming took 0 bases from V and 2 from J; bases not matched to a gene: 7. CDR1 and CDR2 from the germline V gene are MGHRA and YSYEKL.

The table lists this clonotype with a count of one. The chain employs TRBV15 and TRBJ2-7, with unresolved D. This CDR3 spans 15 amino acids. Trimming removed 3 bases from V and 0 bases from J, with 12 bases in between. Germline values: CDR1 LNHNV, CDR2 YYDKDF (reference sequence). The CDR3 here is CATSSGRLGSYEQYF. The DNA for the CDR3 is TGTGCCACCAGCAGCGGACGATTGGGCTCCTACGAGCAGTACTTC. Supplemented by reference TRBV15 and TRBJ2-7, the full variable domain reads DAMVIQNPRYQVTQFGKPVTLSCSQTLNHNVMYWYQQKSSQAPKLLFHYYDKDFNNEADTPDNFQSRRPNTSFCFLDIRSPGLGDTAMYLCATSSGRLGSYEQYFGPGTRLTVT.

This clonotype has just a few counts. The chain is built from TRBV6-2 or TRBV6-3 and TRBJ2-7; D is possibly TRBD1 (6 bases). CDR3 length: 16 amino acids. The V end lost 2 bases, the J end lost 2 bases, and 16 bases lay between the germline ends. Germline CDR1 is MNHEY and CDR2 is SVGEGT. CDR3 amino acids: CASSYRSQGITYEQYF. Written as DNA, the CDR3 is TGTGCCAGCAGTTACCGGTCACAGGGTATCACCTACGAGCAGTACTTC.

The chain joins TRBV20-1 to TRBJ1-3; D gene unclear. This CDR3 is 14 amino acids long. Germline assignment: CDR1 DFQATT and CDR2 SNEGSKA (reference sequence). The V and J ends lost 5 bases and 2 bases respectively, with 13 bases between them. The CDR3: CSARADGPGNTIYF. CDR3 in DNA: TGCAGTGCTCGAGCCGACGGTCCTGGAAACACCATATATTTT.

This clonotype was detected once. The chain carries TRBV7-9 and TRBJ2-3, with D perhaps being TRBD1 or TRBD2 (6 bases each). The V gene lost 2 bases and the J gene lost 2 bases, with 8 bases spanning the gap. The CDR3 totals 14 residues. Germline V gene data show CDR1 as SEHNR and CDR2 as FQNEAQ (reference sequence). In DNA, the CDR3 is TGTGCCAGCAGCTTATCGGGGGCCACAGATACGCAGTATTTT. Its protein product is CASSLSGATDTQYF.

This sequence joins TRBV20-1 and TRBJ1-2; 7 bases are a match to TRBD1. The CDR3 length is 12 residues. Germline V gene lookup returns CDR1 DFQATT and CDR2 SNEGSKA (reference sequence). The junction had 10 bases not matched to a gene; V was cut back by 5 bases and J by 10 bases. The CDR3 DNA sequence: TGCAGTGCTCGGGGGGGACAGTTTGTCTACACCTTC. This encodes CSARGGQFVYTF.

The J gene is TRBJ1-3, the V gene TRBV9; the D gene is possibly TRBD1 (6 bases). V dropped 3 bases and J dropped 1 base, with 11 bases sitting between them. In germline, CDR1 is SGDLS, CDR2 YYNGEE. The CDR3 length is 15 residues. The CDR3, as DNA: TGTGCCAGCAGCGCGTCCGGGACATCTGGAAACACCATATATTTT. Translated: CASSASGTSGNTIYF.

This chain links TRBV27 with TRBJ2-3; unclear D gene. With 1 base removed from V and 0 bases from J, the gap between germline ends came to 11 bases. Germline V gene data show CDR1 as MNHEY and CDR2 as SMNVEV (reference sequence). This CDR3 region has 16 residues. CDR3 sequence reads: CASSLLPASSTDTQYF. The CDR3 DNA is TGTGCCAGCAGTTTATTGCCAGCCTCTAGCACAGATACGCAGTATTTT.

The V and J genes are TRBV7-2 and TRBJ2-2, with no clear D. Trimming cost V 1 base and J 4 bases, with 7 bases left between them. The length of the CDR3 is 14 residues. The germline CDR1 and CDR2 sequences are SGHTA and FQGNSA. This chain's CDR3 is CASSLDRFTGELFF. In nucleotides, the CDR3 is TGTGCCAGCAGCTTAGACAGATTCACCGGGGAGCTGTTTTTT.

J is TRBJ2-5 and V is TRBV12-3 or TRBV12-4, with D possibly being TRBD1 or TRBD2 (5 bases each). Trimming shortened V by 9 bases and J by 5 bases, and 16 bases separated the two germline ends. The CDR3 consists of 13 residues. The CDR3: CASRPEGFETQYF. The CDR3 DNA is TGTGCCAGTAGGCCCGAGGGGTTCGAGACCCAGTACTTC.

The rearrangement links TRBV9 to TRBJ2-1; 10 nucleotides align to TRBD2. V shed 3 bases, J shed 3 bases, and the junction held 3 bases outside the gene matches. Germline V gene lookup returns CDR1 SGDLS and CDR2 YYNGEE. The CDR3 has 15 residues. This chain's CDR3 is CASSAGLASYNEQFF. DNA for the CDR3: TGTGCCAGCAGCGCGGGACTAGCGAGCTACAATGAGCAGTTCTTC.

The chain combines TRBV30 with TRBJ2-3, with 8 bases identical to TRBD1. From germline, CDR1 is GTSNPN and CDR2 SVGIG (reference sequence). This CDR3 comprises 13 residues. V was pared by 4 bases and J by 3 bases, with 3 bases of the junction left unmatched. In DNA, the CDR3 is TGTGCCTGGACCCGGGACAGGACAGATACGCAGTATTTT. Translating gives CAWTRDRTDTQYF.

V is TRBV7-9 and J is TRBJ2-1, with D possibly being TRBD1 (6 bases). Trimming left V 5 bases short and J 5 bases short, with 13 bases between. Germline V gene data show CDR1 as SEHNR and CDR2 as FQNEAQ (reference sequence). The CDR3 consists of 14 residues. The DNA for the CDR3 is TGTGCCAGCAGCCTCGGGGACACCAACAATGAGCAGTTCTTC. Translating it yields CASSLGDTNNEQFF.